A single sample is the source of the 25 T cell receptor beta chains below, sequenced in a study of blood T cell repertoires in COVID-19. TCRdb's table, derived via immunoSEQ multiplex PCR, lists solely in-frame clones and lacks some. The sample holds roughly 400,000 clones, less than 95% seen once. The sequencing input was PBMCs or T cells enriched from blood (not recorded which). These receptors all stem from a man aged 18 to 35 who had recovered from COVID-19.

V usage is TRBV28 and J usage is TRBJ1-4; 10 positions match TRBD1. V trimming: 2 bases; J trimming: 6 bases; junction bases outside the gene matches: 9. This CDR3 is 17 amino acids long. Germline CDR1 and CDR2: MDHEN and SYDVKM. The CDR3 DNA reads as TGTGCCAGCAGTTTAATGGACAGGGGGTACTTAGATGAAAAACTGTTTTTT. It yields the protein CASSLMDRGYLDEKLFF.

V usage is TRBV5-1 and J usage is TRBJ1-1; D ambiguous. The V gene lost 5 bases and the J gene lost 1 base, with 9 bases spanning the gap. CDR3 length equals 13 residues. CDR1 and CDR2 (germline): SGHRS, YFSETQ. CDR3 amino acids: CASRLSGNTEAFF. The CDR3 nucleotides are TGCGCCAGCAGACTCTCGGGGAACACTGAAGCTTTCTTT.

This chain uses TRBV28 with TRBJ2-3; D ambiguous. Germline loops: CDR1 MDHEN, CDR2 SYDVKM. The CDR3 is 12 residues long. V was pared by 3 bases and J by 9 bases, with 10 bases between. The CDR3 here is CASSFLRGTQYF. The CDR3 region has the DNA TGTGCCAGCAGTTTCCTCCGAGGAACGCAGTATTTT.

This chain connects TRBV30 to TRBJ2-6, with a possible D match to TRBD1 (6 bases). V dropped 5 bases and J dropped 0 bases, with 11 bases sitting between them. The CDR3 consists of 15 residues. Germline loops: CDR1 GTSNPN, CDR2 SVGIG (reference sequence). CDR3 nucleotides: TGTGCCTGGGAAAAACAGGGCTCTGGGGCCAACGTCCTGACTTTC. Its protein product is CAWEKQGSGANVLTF.

CDR3 nucleotide sequence: TGTGCCAGCAGCCAAGGAGGCGGGAGGGGCTACACCTTC. Its translation is CASSQGGGRGYTF. The rearrangement uses TRBV3-1 (or the pseudogene TRBV3-2) and TRBJ1-2; D gene unclear. CDR1 LGHDT and CDR2 YNNKEL come from the germline V gene (reference sequence). Trimming pared 1 base from V and 8 bases from J, leaving 11 bases between. The CDR3 totals 13 residues.

CDR3 coding DNA: TGTGCCAGCAGCCAGACAGCACAGAGCGCTGAAGCTTTCTTT. It translates to CASSQTAQSAEAFF. The chain has TRBV7-3 and TRBJ1-1; D perhaps matches TRBD1 (5 bases). Germline V gene sequence: CDR1 SGHTA, CDR2 FQGTGA. CDR3 size: 14 residues. The ends were cut back, 5 bases at V and 6 bases at J, with 16 bases in the middle.

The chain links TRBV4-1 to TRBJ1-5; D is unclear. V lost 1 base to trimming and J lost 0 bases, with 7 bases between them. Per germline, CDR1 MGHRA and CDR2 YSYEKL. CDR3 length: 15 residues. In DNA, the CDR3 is TGCGCCAGCAGCCAAGTTCAGGATAGCAATCAGCCCCAGCATTTT. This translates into CASSQVQDSNQPQHF.

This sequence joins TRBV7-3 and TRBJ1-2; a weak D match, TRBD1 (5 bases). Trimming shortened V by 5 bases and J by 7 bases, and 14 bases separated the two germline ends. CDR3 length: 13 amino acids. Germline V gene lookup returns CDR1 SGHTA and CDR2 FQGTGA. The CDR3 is CASSASDKGGYTF. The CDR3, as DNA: TGTGCCAGCAGCGCCTCGGACAAGGGTGGCTACACCTTC.

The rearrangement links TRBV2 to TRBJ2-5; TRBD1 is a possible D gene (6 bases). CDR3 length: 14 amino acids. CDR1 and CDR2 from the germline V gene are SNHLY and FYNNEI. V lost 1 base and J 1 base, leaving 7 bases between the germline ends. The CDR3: CASSEDRVQETQYF. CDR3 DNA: TGTGCCAGCAGTGAAGACAGGGTCCAAGAGACCCAGTACTTC.

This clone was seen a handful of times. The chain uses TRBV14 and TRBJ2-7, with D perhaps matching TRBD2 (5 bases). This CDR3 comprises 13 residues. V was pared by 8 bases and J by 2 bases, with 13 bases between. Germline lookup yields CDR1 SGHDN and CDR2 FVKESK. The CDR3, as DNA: TGTGCCAGCGCGGGCCGAGTGACCTACGAGCAGTACTTC. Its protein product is CASAGRVTYEQYF. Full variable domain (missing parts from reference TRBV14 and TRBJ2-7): EAGVTQFPSHSVIEKGQTVTLRCDPISGHDNLYWYRRVMGKEIKFLLHFVKESKQDESGMPNNRFLAERTGGTYSTLKVQPAELEDSGVYFCASAGRVTYEQYFGPGTRLTVT.

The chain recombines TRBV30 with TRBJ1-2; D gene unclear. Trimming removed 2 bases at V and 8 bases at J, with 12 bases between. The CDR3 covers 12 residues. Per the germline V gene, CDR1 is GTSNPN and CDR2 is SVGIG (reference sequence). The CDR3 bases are TGTGCCTGGAGTAACGGGGAATGGGGCTACACCTTC. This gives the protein CAWSNGEWGYTF.

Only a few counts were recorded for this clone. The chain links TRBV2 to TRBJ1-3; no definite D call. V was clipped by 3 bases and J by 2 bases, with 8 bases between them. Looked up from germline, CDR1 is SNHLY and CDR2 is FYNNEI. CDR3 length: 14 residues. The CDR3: CASSESRTGNTIYF. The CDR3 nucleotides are TGTGCCAGCAGTGAGTCCAGGACTGGAAACACCATATATTTT.

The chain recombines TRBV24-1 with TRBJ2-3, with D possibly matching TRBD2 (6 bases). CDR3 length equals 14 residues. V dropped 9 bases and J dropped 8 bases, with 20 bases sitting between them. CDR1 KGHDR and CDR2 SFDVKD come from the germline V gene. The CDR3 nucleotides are TGTGCCACCTCATCGCCGGGAGTGGGTGCTACGCAGTATTTT. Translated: CATSSPGVGATQYF.

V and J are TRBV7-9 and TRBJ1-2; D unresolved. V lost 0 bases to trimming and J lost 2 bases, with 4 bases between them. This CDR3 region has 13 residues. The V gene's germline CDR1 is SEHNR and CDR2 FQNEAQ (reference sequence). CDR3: CASSLAENYGYTF. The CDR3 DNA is TGTGCCAGCAGCTTAGCGGAGAACTATGGCTACACCTTC.

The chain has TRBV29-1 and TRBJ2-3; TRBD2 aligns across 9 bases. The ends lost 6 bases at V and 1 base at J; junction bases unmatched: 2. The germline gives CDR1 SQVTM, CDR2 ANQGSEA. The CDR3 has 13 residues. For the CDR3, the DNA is TGCAGCGTAATAGCGGGGGGCACAGATACGCAGTATTTT. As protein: CSVIAGGTDTQYF.

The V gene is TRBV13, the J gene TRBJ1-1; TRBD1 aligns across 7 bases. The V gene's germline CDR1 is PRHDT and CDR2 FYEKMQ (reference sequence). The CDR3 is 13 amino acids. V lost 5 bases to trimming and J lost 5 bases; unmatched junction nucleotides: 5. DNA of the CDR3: TGTGCCAGCAGCCCTACAGGGGTTACTGAAGCTTTCTTT. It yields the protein CASSPTGVTEAFF.

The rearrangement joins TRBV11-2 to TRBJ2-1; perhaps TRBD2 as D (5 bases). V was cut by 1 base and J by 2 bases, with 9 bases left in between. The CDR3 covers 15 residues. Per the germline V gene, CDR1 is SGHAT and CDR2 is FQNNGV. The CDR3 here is CASSLGRTPYNEQFF. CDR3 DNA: TGTGCCAGCAGCTTAGGAAGGACTCCCTACAATGAGCAGTTCTTC.

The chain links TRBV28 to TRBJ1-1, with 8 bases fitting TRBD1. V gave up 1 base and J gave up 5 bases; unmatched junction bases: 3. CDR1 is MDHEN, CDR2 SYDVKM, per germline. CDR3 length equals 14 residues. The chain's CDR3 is CASSLSGQGTEAFF. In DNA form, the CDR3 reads TGTGCCAGCAGTTTATCCGGACAGGGAACTGAAGCTTTCTTT.

CDR3 residues: CASDRGLAGDNEQFF. The CDR3 bases are TGTGCCAGCGACCGGGGACTAGCGGGGGACAATGAGCAGTTCTTC. The chain joins TRBV2 to TRBJ2-1; 14 bases are a match to TRBD2. Germline values: CDR1 SNHLY, CDR2 FYNNEI. The CDR3 runs 15 residues. V lost 8 bases and J lost 5; bases outside the gene matches: 5. Full variable domain (missing parts from reference TRBV2 and TRBJ2-1): EPEVTQTPSHQVTQMGQEVILRCVPISNHLYFYWYRQILGQKVEFLVSFYNNEISEKSEIFDDQFSVERPDGSNFTLKIRSTKLEDSAMYFCASDRGLAGDNEQFFGPGTRLTVL.

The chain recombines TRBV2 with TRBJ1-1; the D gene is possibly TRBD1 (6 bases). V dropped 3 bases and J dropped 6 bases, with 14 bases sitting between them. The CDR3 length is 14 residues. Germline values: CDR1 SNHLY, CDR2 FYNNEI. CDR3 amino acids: CASSEGAWTPEAFF. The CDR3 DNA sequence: TGTGCCAGCAGTGAGGGGGCTTGGACCCCTGAAGCTTTCTTT. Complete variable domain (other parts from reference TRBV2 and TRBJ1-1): EPEVTQTPSHQVTQMGQEVILRCVPISNHLYFYWYRQILGQKVEFLVSFYNNEISEKSEIFDDQFSVERPDGSNFTLKIRSTKLEDSAMYFCASSEGAWTPEAFFGQGTRLTVV.

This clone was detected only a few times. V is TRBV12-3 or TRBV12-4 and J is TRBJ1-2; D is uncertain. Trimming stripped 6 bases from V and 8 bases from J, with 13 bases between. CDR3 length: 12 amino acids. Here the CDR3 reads CASSLQRGGYTF. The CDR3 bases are TGTGCCAGCAGCTTACAGCGGGGAGGCTACACCTTC.

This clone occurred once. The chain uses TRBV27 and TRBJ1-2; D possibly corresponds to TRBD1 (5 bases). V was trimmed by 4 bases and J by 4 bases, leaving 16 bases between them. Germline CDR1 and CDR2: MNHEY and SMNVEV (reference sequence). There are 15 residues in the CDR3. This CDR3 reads CASSSPQGGSYGYTF. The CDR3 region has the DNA TGTGCCAGCAGTTCCCCCCAGGGAGGAAGCTATGGCTACACCTTC.

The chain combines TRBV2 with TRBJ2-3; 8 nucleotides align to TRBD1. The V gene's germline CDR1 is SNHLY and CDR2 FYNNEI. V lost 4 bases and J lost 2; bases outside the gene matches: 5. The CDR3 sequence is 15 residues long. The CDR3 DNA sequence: TGTGCCAGCAGTGGAGGACAGGGCTTCACAGATACGCAGTATTTT. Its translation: CASSGGQGFTDTQYF.

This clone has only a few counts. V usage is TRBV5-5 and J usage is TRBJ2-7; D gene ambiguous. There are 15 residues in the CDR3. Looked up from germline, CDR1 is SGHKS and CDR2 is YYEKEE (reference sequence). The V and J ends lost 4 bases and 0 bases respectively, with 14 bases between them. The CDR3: CASSPSRESSYEQYF. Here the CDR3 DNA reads TGTGCCAGCAGCCCAAGCCGCGAGAGCTCCTACGAGCAGTACTTC.

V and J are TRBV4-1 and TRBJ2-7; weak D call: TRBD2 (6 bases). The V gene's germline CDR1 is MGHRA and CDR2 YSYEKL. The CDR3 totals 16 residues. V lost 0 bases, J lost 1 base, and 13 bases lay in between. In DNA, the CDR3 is TGCGCCAGCAGCCAAGAGTCGGGACTGTCATCCTACGAGCAGTACTTC. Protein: CASSQESGLSSYEQYF.